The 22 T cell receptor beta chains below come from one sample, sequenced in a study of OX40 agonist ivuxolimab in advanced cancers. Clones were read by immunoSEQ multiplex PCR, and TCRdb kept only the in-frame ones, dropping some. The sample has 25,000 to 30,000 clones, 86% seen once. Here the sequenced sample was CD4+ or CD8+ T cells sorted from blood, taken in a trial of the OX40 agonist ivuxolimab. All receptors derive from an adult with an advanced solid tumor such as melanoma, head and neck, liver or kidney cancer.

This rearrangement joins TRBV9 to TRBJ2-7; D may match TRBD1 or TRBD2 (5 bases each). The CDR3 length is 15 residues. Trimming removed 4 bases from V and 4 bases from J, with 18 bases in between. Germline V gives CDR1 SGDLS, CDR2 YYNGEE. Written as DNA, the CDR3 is TGTGCCAGCAGCCCTCGGGACGGCCCCTCTTACGAGCAGTACTTC. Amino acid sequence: CASSPRDGPSYEQYF.

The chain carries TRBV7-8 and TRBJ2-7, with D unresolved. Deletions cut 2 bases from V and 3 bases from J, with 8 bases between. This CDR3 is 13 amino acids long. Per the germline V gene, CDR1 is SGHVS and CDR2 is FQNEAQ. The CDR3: CASSLTLDYEQYF. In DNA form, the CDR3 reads TGTGCCAGCAGCTTAACCCTAGACTACGAGCAGTACTTC.

CDR3 in DNA: TGCGCCAGCACCCACTCGGCGGGGGGTCGAGCCACAGATACGCAGTATTTT. This codes for CASTHSAGGRATDTQYF. The J gene is TRBJ2-3, the V gene TRBV4-1, with 8 bases identical to TRBD2. V lost 7 bases to trimming and J lost 2 bases; unmatched junction nucleotides: 14. The germline V gene encodes CDR1 MGHRA and CDR2 YSYEKL. This CDR3 is 17 amino acids long.

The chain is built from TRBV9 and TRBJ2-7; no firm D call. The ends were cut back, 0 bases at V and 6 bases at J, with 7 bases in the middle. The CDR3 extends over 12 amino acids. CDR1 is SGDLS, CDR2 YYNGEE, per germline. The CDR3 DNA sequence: TGTGCCAGCAGCGTAGACGGTACCGAGCAGTACTTC. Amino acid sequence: CASSVDGTEQYF.

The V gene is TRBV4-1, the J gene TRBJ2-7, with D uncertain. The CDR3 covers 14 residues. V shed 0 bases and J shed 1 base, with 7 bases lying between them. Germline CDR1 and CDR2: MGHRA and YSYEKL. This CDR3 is CASSQDWGSYEQYF. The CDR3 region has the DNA TGCGCCAGCAGCCAAGATTGGGGTTCCTACGAGCAGTACTTC.

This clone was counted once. CDR3 nucleotide sequence: TGTGCCAGCAGCGTAGAGGGGACTAGCGGGAGTGGTGAGCAGTACTTC. It yields the protein CASSVEGTSGSGEQYF. The chain recombines TRBV9 with TRBJ2-7; 14 bases are shared with TRBD2. This CDR3 has 16 residues. J was trimmed by 7 bases and V by 0 bases; bases with no gene match: 6. CDR1 is SGDLS, CDR2 YYNGEE, per germline.

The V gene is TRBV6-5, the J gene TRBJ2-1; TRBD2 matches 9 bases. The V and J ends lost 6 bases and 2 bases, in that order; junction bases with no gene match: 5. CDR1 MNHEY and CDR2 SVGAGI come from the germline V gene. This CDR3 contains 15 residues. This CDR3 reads CASSPASGTYNEQFF. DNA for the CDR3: TGTGCCAGCAGCCCGGCTAGCGGGACCTACAATGAGCAGTTCTTC.

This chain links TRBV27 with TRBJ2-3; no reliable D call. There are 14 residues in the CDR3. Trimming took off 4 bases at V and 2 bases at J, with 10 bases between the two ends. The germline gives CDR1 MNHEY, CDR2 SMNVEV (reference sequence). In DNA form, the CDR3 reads TGTGCCAGCAGTTATGTCTCAAACACAGATACGCAGTATTTT. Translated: CASSYVSNTDTQYF.

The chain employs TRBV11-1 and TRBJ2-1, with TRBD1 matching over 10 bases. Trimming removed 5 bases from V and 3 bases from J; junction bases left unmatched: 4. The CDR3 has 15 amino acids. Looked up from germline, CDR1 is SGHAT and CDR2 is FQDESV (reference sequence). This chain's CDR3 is CASSPTGGIYNEQFF. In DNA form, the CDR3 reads TGTGCCAGCAGCCCGACAGGGGGCATCTACAATGAGCAGTTCTTC.

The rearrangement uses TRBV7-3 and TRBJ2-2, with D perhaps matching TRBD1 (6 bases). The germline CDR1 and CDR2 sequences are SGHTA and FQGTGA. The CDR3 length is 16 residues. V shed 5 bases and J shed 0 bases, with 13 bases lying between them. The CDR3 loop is CASSLPGHSNTGELFF. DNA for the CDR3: TGTGCCAGCAGCCTCCCGGGACACTCGAACACCGGGGAGCTGTTTTTT.

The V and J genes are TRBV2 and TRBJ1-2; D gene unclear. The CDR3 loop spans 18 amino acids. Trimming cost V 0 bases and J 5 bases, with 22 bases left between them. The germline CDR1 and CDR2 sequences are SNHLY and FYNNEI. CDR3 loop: CASSEAFPEGGKGYGYTF. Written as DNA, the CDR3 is TGTGCCAGCAGTGAAGCCTTCCCCGAGGGCGGCAAGGGTTATGGCTACACCTTC.

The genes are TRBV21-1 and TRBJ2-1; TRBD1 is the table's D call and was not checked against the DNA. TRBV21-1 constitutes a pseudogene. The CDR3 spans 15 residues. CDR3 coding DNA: TGTGCCAGCAGGCCTCCTTCGAGATGGGCGAATGAGCAGTTCTTC. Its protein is CASRPPSRWANEQFF.

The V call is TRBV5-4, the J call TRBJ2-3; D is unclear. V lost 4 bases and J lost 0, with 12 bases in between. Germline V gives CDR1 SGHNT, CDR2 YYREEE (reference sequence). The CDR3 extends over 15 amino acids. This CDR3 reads CASSPLTWSTDTQYF. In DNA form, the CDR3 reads TGTGCCAGCAGCCCACTCACCTGGAGCACAGATACGCAGTATTTT.

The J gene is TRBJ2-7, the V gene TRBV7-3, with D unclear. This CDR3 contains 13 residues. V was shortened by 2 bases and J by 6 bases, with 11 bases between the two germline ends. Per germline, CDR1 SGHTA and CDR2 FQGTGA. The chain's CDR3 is CASSLLPTGEQYF. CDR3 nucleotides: TGTGCCAGCAGCTTATTGCCGACGGGCGAGCAGTACTTC.

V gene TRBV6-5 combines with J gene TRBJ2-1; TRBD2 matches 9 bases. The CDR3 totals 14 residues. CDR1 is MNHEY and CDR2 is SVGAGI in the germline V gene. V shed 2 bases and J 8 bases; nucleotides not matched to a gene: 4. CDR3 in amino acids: CASSYLAGLDEQFF. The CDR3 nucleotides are TGTGCCAGCAGTTACCTAGCGGGACTCGATGAGCAGTTCTTC.

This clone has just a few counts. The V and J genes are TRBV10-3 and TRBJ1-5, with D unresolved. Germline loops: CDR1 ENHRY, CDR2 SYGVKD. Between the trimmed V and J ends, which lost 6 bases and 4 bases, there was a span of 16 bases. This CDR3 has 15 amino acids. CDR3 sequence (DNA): TGTGCCATCAGGGCGGACGGGCCTTCGAATCAGCCCCAGCATTTT. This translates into CAIRADGPSNQPQHF.

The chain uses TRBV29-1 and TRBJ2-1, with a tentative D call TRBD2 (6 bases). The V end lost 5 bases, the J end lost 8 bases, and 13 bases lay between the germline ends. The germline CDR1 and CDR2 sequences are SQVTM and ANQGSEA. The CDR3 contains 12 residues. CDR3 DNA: TGCAGCGTTCACCCAGCGGGCGATGAGCAGTTCTTC. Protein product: CSVHPAGDEQFF.

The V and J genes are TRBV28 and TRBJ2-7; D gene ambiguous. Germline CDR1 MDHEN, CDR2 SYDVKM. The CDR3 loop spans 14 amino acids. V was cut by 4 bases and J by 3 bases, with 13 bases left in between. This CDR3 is CASSSYQAHYEQYF. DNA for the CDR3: TGTGCCAGCAGTTCGTACCAAGCGCACTACGAGCAGTACTTC.

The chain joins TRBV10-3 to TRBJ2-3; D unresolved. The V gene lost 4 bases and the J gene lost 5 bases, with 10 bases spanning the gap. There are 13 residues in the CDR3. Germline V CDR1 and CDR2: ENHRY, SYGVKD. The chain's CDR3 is CAISGPGLDTQYF. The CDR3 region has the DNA TGTGCCATCAGTGGGCCTGGTTTAGATACGCAGTATTTT.

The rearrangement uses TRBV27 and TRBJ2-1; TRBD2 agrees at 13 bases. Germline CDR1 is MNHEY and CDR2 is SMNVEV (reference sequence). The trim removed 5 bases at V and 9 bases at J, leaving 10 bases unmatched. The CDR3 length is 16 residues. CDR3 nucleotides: TGTGCCAGCAGTCAAACTAGCGGGAGGGCCATACTTGAGCAGTTCTTC. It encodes CASSQTSGRAILEQFF.

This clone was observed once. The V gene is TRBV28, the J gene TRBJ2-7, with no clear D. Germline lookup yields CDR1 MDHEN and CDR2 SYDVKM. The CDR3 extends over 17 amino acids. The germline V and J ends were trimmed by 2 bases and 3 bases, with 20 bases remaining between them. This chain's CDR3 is CASSLRFLGRRIYEQYF. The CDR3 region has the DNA TGTGCCAGCAGTTTACGTTTCCTAGGCCGACGGATCTACGAGCAGTACTTC.

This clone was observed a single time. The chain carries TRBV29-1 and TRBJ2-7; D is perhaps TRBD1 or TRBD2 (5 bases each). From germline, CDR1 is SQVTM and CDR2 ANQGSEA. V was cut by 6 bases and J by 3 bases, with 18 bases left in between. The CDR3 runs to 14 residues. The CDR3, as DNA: TGCAGCGTCGAGTCCGGGACGGGGAGCTACGAGCAGTACTTC. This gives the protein CSVESGTGSYEQYF.